This entry features one T cell receptor beta chain sequence. Antigen unknown. The entry originates in a study of OX40 agonist ivuxolimab in advanced cancers. Whole-study context: Ivuxolimab, an antibody that agonizes OX40 (CD134), was administered to the patients. Three dose-escalation patients had partial responses: one with hepatocellular carcinoma and two with cutaneous melanoma. General study results and limits: In CD8+ T cells, expanded clones were on average more numerous than in CD4+.

Germline V gene data show CDR1 as MGHDK and CDR2 as SYGVNS. There are 15 residues in the CDR3. Trimming took 2 bases from V and 2 from J, leaving 13 bases between them. Autoimmune disease history or systemic immunosuppression excluded patients. The table came from immunoSEQ multiplex PCR; TCRdb's copy has only in-frame clones and leaves some out. This sample has about 37,000 clones; almost 80% occur once, and the top ten carry 22%. The receptor was isolated from an adult with an advanced solid tumor such as melanoma, head and neck, liver or kidney cancer. This material consisted of CD4+ or CD8+ T cells sorted from blood, taken in a trial of the OX40 agonist ivuxolimab. The chain combines TRBV25-1 with TRBJ2-7; D may be TRBD1 (5 bases). The CDR3 region is CASSEPGRAAYEQYF. The CDR3 nucleotides read TGTGCCAGCAGTGAACCCGGCAGGGCGGCCTACGAGCAGTACTTC.